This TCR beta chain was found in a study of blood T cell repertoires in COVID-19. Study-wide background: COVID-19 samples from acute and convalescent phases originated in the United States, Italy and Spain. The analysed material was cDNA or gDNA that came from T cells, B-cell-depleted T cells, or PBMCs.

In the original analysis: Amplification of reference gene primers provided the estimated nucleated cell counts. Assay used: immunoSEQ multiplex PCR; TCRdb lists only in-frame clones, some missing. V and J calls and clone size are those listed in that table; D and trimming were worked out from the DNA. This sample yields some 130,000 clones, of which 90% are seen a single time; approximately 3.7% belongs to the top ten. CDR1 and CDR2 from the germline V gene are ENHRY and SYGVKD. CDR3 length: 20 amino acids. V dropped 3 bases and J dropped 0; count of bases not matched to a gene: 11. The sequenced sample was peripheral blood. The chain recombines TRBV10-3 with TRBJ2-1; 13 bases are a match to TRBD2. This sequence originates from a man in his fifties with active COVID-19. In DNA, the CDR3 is TGTGCCATCAGTGATCCGGGACTAGCGGGGCCCGGGCGCTCCTACAATGAGCAGTTCTTC. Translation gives CAISDPGLAGPGRSYNEQFF.